This TCR beta chain was profiled in a study of blood T cell repertoires in COVID-19. Study context: There were acute and convalescent COVID-19 samples, and they came from the United States, Italy and Spain. The analysed material was cDNA or gDNA that came from T cells, B-cell-depleted T cells, or PBMCs.

Sequencing was performed with immunoSEQ multiplex PCR; in TCRdb, only in-frame clones are kept and a portion is missing. The sample lists under 150,000 clones, around 88% occurring once. What was sequenced was peripheral blood. This TCR derives from a human donor in a cohort sampled during active COVID-19.

CDR3: CASSLGSRVFEQFF. DNA of the CDR3: TGTGCCAGCAGCTTAGGCTCCAGGGTGTTTGAGCAGTTCTTC. V gene TRBV7-8 combines with J gene TRBJ2-1, with D maybe TRBD1 (5 bases). Per the germline V gene, CDR1 is SGHVS and CDR2 is FQNEAQ. The CDR3 spans 14 residues. The V and J ends lost 1 base and 9 bases respectively, with 13 bases between them.